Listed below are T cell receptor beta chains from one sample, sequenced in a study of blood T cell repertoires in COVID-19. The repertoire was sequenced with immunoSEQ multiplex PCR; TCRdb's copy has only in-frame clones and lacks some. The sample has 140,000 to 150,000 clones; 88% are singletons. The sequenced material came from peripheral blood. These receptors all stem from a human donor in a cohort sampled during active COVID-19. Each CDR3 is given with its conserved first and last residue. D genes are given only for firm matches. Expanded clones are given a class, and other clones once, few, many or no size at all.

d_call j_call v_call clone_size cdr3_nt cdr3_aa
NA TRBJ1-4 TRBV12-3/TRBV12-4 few TGTGCCAGCAGGGCCAACATAGAAAAACTGTTTTTT CASRANIEKLFF
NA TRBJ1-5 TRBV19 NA TGTGCCAGTAGTATTGCAGGGAACAATCAGCCCCAGCATTTT CASSIAGNNQPQHF
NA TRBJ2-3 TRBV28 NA TGTGCCAGCAGTGGACTGAGCACAGATACGCAGTATTTT CASSGLSTDTQYF
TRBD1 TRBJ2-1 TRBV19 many TGTGCCAGTAGGAATCCGAGACAGGGGGGTTTAAATGAGCAGTTCTTC CASRNPRQGGLNEQFF
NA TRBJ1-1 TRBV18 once TGTGCCAGCTCACCGTCGCAAACAAACACTGAAGCTTTCTTT CASSPSQTNTEAFF
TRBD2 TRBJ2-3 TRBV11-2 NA TGTGCCAGCAGCCATAAGCGGGAAATATTGGATACGCAGTATTTT CASSHKREILDTQYF
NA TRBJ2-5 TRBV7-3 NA TGTGCCAGCAGCTCTAGCGTGCAAGAGACCCAGTACTTC CASSSSVQETQYF
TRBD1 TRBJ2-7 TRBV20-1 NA TGCAGTGCTCGGACAGGGGTCGAGCAGTACTTC CSARTGVEQYF
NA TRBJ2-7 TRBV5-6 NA TGTGCCAGCAGCTCGTTATTGAGGCGGATGAGCTCCTACGAGCAGTACTTC CASSSLLRRMSSYEQYF
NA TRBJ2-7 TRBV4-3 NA TGCGCCAGCAGCCCTGGGACTTCCCTCCCCTACGAGCAGTACTTC CASSPGTSLPYEQYF
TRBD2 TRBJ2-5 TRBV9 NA TGTGCCAGCAGCCCTAGTGGTGGGGGGGTAGCCCAGTACTTC CASSPSGGGVAQYF
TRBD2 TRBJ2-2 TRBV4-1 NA TGCGCCAGCAGCTATCGGACTAGTCAGCAGACCGGGGAGCTGTTTTTT CASSYRTSQQTGELFF
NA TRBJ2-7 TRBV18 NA TGTGCCAGCTCTCTGGACAGCTTATACGAGCAGTACTTC CASSLDSLYEQYF
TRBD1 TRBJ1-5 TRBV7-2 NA TGTGCCAGCAGCCGGGCAGGACAGGGTAGCAATCAGCCCCAGCATTTT CASSRAGQGSNQPQHF
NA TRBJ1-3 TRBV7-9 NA TGTGCCAGCAGCTTAGGACAGCCCCAGTCTGGAAACACCATATATTTT CASSLGQPQSGNTIYF
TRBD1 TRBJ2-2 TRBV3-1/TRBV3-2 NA TGTGCCAGCAAGTTGGGACAGGCGAACACCGGGGAGCTGTTTTTT CASKLGQANTGELFF
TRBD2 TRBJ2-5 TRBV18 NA TGTGCCAGCTCACCACCGATGAGGGCGGGAGGGCGTGAGACCCAGTACTTC CASSPPMRAGGRETQYF
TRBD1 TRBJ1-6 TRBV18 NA TGTGCCAGCTCATCACGACAGGGCGCTATAGCCCTCTCCTATAATTCACCCCTCCACTTT CASSSRQGAIALSYNSPLHF
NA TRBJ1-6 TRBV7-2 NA TGTGCCAGCAGCCCGAAAGCCTCACCCCTCCACTTT CASSPKASPLHF
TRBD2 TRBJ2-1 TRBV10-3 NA TGTGCCATCAGTGAGTCAGGCAGGAGCGGGGTACAAGTGAATGAGCAGTTCTTC CAISESGRSGVQVNEQFF
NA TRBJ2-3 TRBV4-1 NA TGCGCCAGCAGCCCAGGGGAAACAGGGTACACAGATACGCAGTATTTT CASSPGETGYTDTQYF
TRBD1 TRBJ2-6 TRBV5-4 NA TGTGCCAGCAGCTCATTCCGACAGGGGACAAGCTCTGGGGCCAACGTCCTGACTTTC CASSSFRQGTSSGANVLTF
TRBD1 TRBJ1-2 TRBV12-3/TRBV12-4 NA TGTGCCAGCAGCGAACAGGGGATAAATGGCTACACCTTC CASSEQGINGYTF
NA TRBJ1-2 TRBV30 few TGTGCCTGGAGTCCCTCAGGGAACTATGGCTACACCTTC CAWSPSGNYGYTF
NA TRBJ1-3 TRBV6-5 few TGTGCCAGCAGTTACTCCTATAGCTCTGGAAACACCATATATTTT CASSYSYSSGNTIYF
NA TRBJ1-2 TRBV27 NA TGTGCCAGCAGTTCCGGACCGGGGTTTAGAGATGGCTACACCTTC CASSSGPGFRDGYTF
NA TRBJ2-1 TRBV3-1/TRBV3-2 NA TGTGCCACGGTCGGGGTGCGGTACAATGAGCAGTTCTTC CATVGVRYNEQFF
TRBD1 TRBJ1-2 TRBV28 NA TGTGCCAGCAGTTCCCAAGACAGGGTGGTCCAGGTCTACACCTTC CASSSQDRVVQVYTF
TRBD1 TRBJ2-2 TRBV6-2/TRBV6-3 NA TGTGCCAGCAGTTACTCGGTCCTGCAACGACAGGGAGCCGGGGAGCTGTTTTTT CASSYSVLQRQGAGELFF
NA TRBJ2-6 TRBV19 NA TGTGCCAGTCACTTTAAAGCGTCCTCCTCTGGGGCCAACGTCCTGACTTTC CASHFKASSSGANVLTF
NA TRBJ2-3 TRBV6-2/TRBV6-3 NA TGTGCCAGCAGCCACGAGGCAGACACAGATACGCAGTATTTT CASSHEADTDTQYF
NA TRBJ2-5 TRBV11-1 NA TGTGCCAGCAGCTTAGGGGACAACCAAGAGACCCAGTACTTC CASSLGDNQETQYF
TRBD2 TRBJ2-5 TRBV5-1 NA TGCGCCAGCAGCCTGCAGACTAGCGGGGTACAAGAGACCCAGTACTTC CASSLQTSGVQETQYF
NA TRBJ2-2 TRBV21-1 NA TGTGCCAGCAGCAAAGATGGTAGCGGGGGTCCGGGCACCGGGGAGCTGTTTTTT CASSKDGSGGPGTGELFF
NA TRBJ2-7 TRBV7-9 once TGTGCCAGCAGTACGGGGACATACTCCTACGAGCAGTACTTC CASSTGTYSYEQYF
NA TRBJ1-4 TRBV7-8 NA TGTGCCAGCAGCTCCACGGGGGGCGTAAATGAAAAACTGTTTTTT CASSSTGGVNEKLFF